This is a list of T cell receptor beta chains from one sample in a study of blood T cell repertoires in COVID-19. The assay was immunoSEQ multiplex PCR, and TCRdb's table has in-frame clones only and misses some. The sample consists of roughly 130,000 clones, 80% of them appearing once. Sequences were obtained from peripheral blood. These receptor sequences come from a man aged 70-80 years with acute or convalescent COVID-19. Each CDR3 is given with its conserved first and last residue. Fields, in order: D gene, J gene, clone size, CDR3 length, V gene, CDR3 protein, CDR3 DNA. A D gene is named only where the DNA matches it firmly. Not every row has a clone size; where given, it reads once, few, many or a size class.

d_call: .; j_call: TRBJ2-3; clone_size: .; cdr3_length: 17; v_call: TRBV11-2; cdr3_aa: CASSLESSRVPTDTQYF; cdr3_nt: TGTGCCAGCAGCTTAGAGAGTTCGAGGGTACCCACAGATACGCAGTATTTT
d_call: .; j_call: TRBJ1-1; clone_size: .; cdr3_length: 15; v_call: TRBV3-1/TRBV3-2; cdr3_aa: CASRRGEGTNTEAFF; cdr3_nt: TGTGCCAGCAGGCGGGGAGAGGGGACGAACACTGAAGCTTTCTTT
d_call: TRBD1; j_call: TRBJ1-1; clone_size: .; cdr3_length: 13; v_call: TRBV28; cdr3_aa: CASSLWRQGEAFF; cdr3_nt: TGTGCCAGCAGTTTATGGAGACAGGGGGAAGCTTTCTTT
d_call: TRBD1; j_call: TRBJ1-1; clone_size: .; cdr3_length: 15; v_call: TRBV7-9; cdr3_aa: CASSPGQGKNTEAFF; cdr3_nt: TGTGCCAGCAGCCCGGGACAGGGGAAGAACACTGAAGCTTTCTTT
d_call: .; j_call: TRBJ1-2; clone_size: .; cdr3_length: 13; v_call: TRBV12-3/TRBV12-4; cdr3_aa: CASSFAGSTGYTF; cdr3_nt: TGTGCCAGCAGTTTCGCAGGGTCGACGGGCTACACCTTC
d_call: TRBD1; j_call: TRBJ2-1; clone_size: few; cdr3_length: 15; v_call: TRBV2; cdr3_aa: CASSYRKWGSGGQFF; cdr3_nt: TGTGCCAGCAGTTACAGGAAGTGGGGTTCAGGGGGGCAGTTCTTC
d_call: TRBD1; j_call: TRBJ1-2; clone_size: .; cdr3_length: 15; v_call: TRBV6-2/TRBV6-3; cdr3_aa: CASSSPGTGFYGYTF; cdr3_nt: TGTGCCAGCAGTAGCCCCGGGACAGGGTTCTATGGCTACACCTTC
d_call: TRBD1; j_call: TRBJ2-3; clone_size: .; cdr3_length: 16; v_call: TRBV4-2; cdr3_aa: CASSQGGRGKGDTQYF; cdr3_nt: TGTGCCAGCAGCCAAGGCGGCAGGGGGAAGGGGGATACGCAGTATTTT
d_call: TRBD1; j_call: TRBJ2-7; clone_size: .; cdr3_length: 16; v_call: TRBV10-3; cdr3_aa: CAISESGQAPNYEQYF; cdr3_nt: TGTGCCATCAGTGAGTCCGGACAGGCCCCGAACTACGAGCAGTACTTC
d_call: .; j_call: TRBJ2-3; clone_size: .; cdr3_length: 13; v_call: TRBV6-5; cdr3_aa: CASKSSAADTQYF; cdr3_nt: TGTGCCAGCAAATCGAGTGCTGCAGATACGCAGTATTTT
d_call: .; j_call: TRBJ1-3; clone_size: .; cdr3_length: 16; v_call: TRBV5-6; cdr3_aa: CASSLGRGRSGNTIYF; cdr3_nt: TGTGCCAGCAGCTTGGGTCGGGGGAGGTCTGGAAACACCATATATTTT
d_call: .; j_call: TRBJ2-2; clone_size: once; cdr3_length: 14; v_call: TRBV18; cdr3_aa: CASSPSGTNGELFF; cdr3_nt: TGTGCCAGCTCACCATCTGGCACGAACGGGGAGCTGTTTTTT
d_call: .; j_call: TRBJ1-4; clone_size: .; cdr3_length: 15; v_call: TRBV15; cdr3_aa: CATSRETATNEKLFF; cdr3_nt: TGTGCCACCAGCAGAGAAACAGCAACTAATGAAAAACTGTTTTTT
d_call: .; j_call: TRBJ2-7; clone_size: .; cdr3_length: 13; v_call: TRBV6-6; cdr3_aa: CASSLYSSYEQYF; cdr3_nt: TGTGCCAGCAGTTTGTACAGCTCCTACGAGCAGTACTTC
d_call: TRBD1; j_call: TRBJ1-2; clone_size: .; cdr3_length: 19; v_call: TRBV4-2; cdr3_aa: CASSQDWGGQGAIAYGYTF; cdr3_nt: TGTGCCAGCAGCCAAGATTGGGGGGGACAGGGGGCCATAGCCTATGGCTACACCTTC
d_call: .; j_call: TRBJ1-6; clone_size: .; cdr3_length: 15; v_call: TRBV5-4; cdr3_aa: CASSLRVSGDSPLHF; cdr3_nt: TGTGCCAGCAGCTTGCGCGTCAGCGGGGATTCACCCCTCCACTTT
d_call: .; j_call: TRBJ1-1; clone_size: .; cdr3_length: 14; v_call: TRBV6-5; cdr3_aa: CASSLRTGFTEAFF; cdr3_nt: TGTGCCAGCAGCCTCCGGACGGGATTCACTGAAGCTTTCTTT
d_call: .; j_call: TRBJ1-1; clone_size: .; cdr3_length: 14; v_call: TRBV10-3; cdr3_aa: CAISESGGQTEAFF; cdr3_nt: TGTGCCATCAGTGAGTCGGGGGGGCAAACTGAAGCTTTCTTT
d_call: TRBD1; j_call: TRBJ2-5; clone_size: .; cdr3_length: 13; v_call: TRBV9; cdr3_aa: CASSAGTEETQYF; cdr3_nt: TGTGCCAGCAGCGCCGGGACAGAAGAGACCCAGTACTTC
d_call: .; j_call: TRBJ1-4; clone_size: .; cdr3_length: 15; v_call: TRBV15; cdr3_aa: CATSRGGGDNEKLFF; cdr3_nt: TGTGCCACCAGCAGAGGGGGCGGAGATAATGAAAAACTGTTTTTT
d_call: .; j_call: TRBJ2-5; clone_size: .; cdr3_length: 14; v_call: TRBV7-8; cdr3_aa: CASSSREGQETQYF; cdr3_nt: TGTGCCAGCAGCTCCCGGGAAGGGCAAGAGACCCAGTACTTC
d_call: .; j_call: TRBJ2-3; clone_size: .; cdr3_length: 13; v_call: TRBV7-3; cdr3_aa: CASSSGRGDTQYF; cdr3_nt: TGTGCCAGCAGCTCAGGGCGGGGCGATACGCAGTATTTT
d_call: .; j_call: TRBJ1-4; clone_size: .; cdr3_length: 17; v_call: TRBV21-1; cdr3_aa: CASSKVGTQRRNEKLFF; cdr3_nt: TGTGCCAGCAGCAAAGTCGGGACACAACGGCGTAATGAAAAACTGTTTTTT
d_call: TRBD1; j_call: TRBJ1-5; clone_size: once; cdr3_length: 18; v_call: TRBV2; cdr3_aa: CASSEGIGQGALSQPQHF; cdr3_nt: TGTGCCAGCAGTGAAGGTATTGGGCAGGGGGCGCTTAGTCAGCCCCAGCATTTT
d_call: TRBD1; j_call: TRBJ1-4; clone_size: .; cdr3_length: 17; v_call: TRBV5-6; cdr3_aa: CASGVPGQGVNREKLFF; cdr3_nt: TGTGCCAGCGGAGTACCGGGACAGGGGGTCAATCGGGAAAAACTGTTTTTT
d_call: .; j_call: TRBJ1-2; clone_size: .; cdr3_length: 19; v_call: TRBV7-9; cdr3_aa: CASSLQLFGSGRSYEGYTF; cdr3_nt: TGTGCCAGCAGCCTACAGTTATTTGGGTCAGGAAGGTCTTACGAAGGCTACACCTTC
d_call: TRBD1; j_call: TRBJ2-1; clone_size: .; cdr3_length: 13; v_call: TRBV7-3; cdr3_aa: CASSLGQLNEQFF; cdr3_nt: TGTGCCAGCAGCTTGGGACAGCTCAATGAGCAGTTCTTC
d_call: TRBD1; j_call: TRBJ1-3; clone_size: .; cdr3_length: 14; v_call: TRBV6-5; cdr3_aa: CASRADREGNTIYF; cdr3_nt: TGTGCCAGCAGGGCGGACAGGGAGGGAAACACCATATATTTT
d_call: .; j_call: TRBJ1-3; clone_size: .; cdr3_length: 12; v_call: TRBV6-6; cdr3_aa: CASSWDRNTIYF; cdr3_nt: TGTGCCAGCAGTTGGGACAGAAACACCATATATTTT
d_call: TRBD1; j_call: TRBJ2-2; clone_size: .; cdr3_length: 14; v_call: TRBV27; cdr3_aa: CASSQDRVRGELFF; cdr3_nt: TGTGCCAGCAGCCAAGACAGGGTGCGCGGGGAGCTGTTTTTT
d_call: TRBD1; j_call: TRBJ2-7; clone_size: .; cdr3_length: 14; v_call: TRBV5-1; cdr3_aa: CASSVRDRFYEQYF; cdr3_nt: TGCGCCAGCAGCGTCCGGGACAGGTTCTACGAGCAGTACTTC